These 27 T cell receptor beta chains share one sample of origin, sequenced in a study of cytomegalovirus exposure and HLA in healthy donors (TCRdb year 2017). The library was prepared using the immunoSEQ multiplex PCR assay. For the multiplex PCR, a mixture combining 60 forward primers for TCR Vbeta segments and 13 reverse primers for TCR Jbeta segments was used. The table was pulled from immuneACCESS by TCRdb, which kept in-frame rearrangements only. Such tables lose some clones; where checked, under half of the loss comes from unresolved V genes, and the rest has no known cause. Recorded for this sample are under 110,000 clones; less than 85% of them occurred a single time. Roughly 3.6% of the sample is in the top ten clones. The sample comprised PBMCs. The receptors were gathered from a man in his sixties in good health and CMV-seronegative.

The CDR3 loop reads CASTGQGNTEAFF. The DNA of the CDR3 is TGTGCCAGCACCGGACAGGGGAACACTGAAGCTTTCTTT. The rearrangement links TRBV2 to TRBJ1-1, with 8 bases lining up with TRBD1. The V gene's germline CDR1 is SNHLY and CDR2 FYNNEI. The CDR3 extends over 13 amino acids. Germline trimming cut 7 bases from V and 1 base from J; bases unmatched to any gene: 2.

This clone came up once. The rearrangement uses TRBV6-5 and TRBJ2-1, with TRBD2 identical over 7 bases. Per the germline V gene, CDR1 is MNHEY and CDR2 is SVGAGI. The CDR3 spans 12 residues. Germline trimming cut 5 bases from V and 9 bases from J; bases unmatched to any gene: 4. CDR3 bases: TGTGCCAGCAGTCGACAGCGGGGTGAGCAGTTCTTC. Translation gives CASSRQRGEQFF.

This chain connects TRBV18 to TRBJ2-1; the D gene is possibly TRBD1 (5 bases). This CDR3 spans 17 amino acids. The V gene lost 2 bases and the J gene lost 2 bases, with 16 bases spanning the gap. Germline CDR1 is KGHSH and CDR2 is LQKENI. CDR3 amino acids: CASSPVRQRTTYNEQFF. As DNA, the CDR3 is TGTGCCAGCTCACCAGTTCGACAGAGAACAACCTACAATGAGCAGTTCTTC.

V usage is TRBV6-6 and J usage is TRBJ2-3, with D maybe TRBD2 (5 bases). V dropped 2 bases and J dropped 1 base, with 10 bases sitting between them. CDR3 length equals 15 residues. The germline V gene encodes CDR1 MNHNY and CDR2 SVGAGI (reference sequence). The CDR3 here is CASSYGGTGTDTQYF. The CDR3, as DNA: TGTGCCAGCAGTTACGGAGGCACCGGCACAGATACGCAGTATTTT.

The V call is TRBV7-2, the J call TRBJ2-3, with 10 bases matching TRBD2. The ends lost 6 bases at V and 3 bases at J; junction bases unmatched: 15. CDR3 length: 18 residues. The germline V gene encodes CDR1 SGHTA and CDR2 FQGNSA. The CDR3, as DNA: TGTGCCAGCAGACCAGGGGGTGGACTAGCGGCTGGGACAGATACGCAGTATTTT. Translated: CASRPGGGLAAGTDTQYF.

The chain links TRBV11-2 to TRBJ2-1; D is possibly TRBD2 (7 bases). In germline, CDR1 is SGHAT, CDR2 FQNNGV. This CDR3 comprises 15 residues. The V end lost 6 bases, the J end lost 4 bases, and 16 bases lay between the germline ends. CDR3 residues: CASRLAGASYNEQFF. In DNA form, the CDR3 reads TGTGCCAGCAGATTGGCGGGGGCCTCGTACAATGAGCAGTTCTTC.

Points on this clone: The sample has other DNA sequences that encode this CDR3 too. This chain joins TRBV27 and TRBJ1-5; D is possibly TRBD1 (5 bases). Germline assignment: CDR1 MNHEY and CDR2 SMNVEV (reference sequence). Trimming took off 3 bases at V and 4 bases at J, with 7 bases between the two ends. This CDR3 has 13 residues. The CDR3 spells CASSFSGNQPQHF. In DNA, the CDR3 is TGTGCCAGCAGTTTCTCAGGGAATCAGCCCCAGCATTTT.

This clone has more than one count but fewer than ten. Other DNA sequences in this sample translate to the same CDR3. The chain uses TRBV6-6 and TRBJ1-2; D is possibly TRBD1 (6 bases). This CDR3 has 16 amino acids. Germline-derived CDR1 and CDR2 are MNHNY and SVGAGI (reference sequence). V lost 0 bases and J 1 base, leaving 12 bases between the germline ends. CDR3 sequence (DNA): TGTGCCAGCAGTTACTCTGGACAGACATTTAACTATGGCTACACCTTC. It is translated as CASSYSGQTFNYGYTF.

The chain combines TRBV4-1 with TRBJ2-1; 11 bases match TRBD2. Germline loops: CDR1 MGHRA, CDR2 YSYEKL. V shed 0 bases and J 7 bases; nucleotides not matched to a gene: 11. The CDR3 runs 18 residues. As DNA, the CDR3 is TGCGCCAGCAGCCAAGATTCGGCTCTAGCGGGGGGTGATAATGAGCAGTTCTTC. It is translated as CASSQDSALAGGDNEQFF.

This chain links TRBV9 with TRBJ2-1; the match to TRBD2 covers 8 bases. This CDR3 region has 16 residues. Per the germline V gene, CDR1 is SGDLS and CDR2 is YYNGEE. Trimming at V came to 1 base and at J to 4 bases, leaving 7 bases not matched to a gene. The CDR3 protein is CASSVSQAGAYNEQFF. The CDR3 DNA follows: TGTGCCAGCAGCGTAAGTCAAGCGGGGGCATACAATGAGCAGTTCTTC. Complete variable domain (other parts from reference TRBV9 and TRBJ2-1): DSGVTQTPKHLITATGQRVTLRCSPRSGDLSVYWYQQSLDQGLQFLIQYYNGEERAKGNILERFSAQQFPDLHSELNLSSLELGDSALYFCASSVSQAGAYNEQFFGPGTRLTVL.

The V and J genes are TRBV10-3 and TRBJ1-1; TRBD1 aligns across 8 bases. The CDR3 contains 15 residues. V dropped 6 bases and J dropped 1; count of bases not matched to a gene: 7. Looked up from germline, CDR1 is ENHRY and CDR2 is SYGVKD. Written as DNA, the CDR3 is TGTGCCATCAGCAGACAGGGGATGGGGAACACTGAAGCTTTCTTT. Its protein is CAISRQGMGNTEAFF.

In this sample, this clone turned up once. The CDR3: CASSRAQGQEAGYTF. The DNA of the CDR3 is TGCGCCAGCAGCCGGGCACAGGGTCAGGAGGCTGGCTACACCTTC. This rearrangement joins TRBV4-1 to TRBJ1-2; weak D call: TRBD1 (6 bases). The germline CDR1 and CDR2 sequences are MGHRA and YSYEKL. Trimming shortened V by 4 bases and J by 7 bases, and 19 bases separated the two germline ends. There are 15 residues in the CDR3.

The DNA for the CDR3 is TGTGCCAGCAGCCGCTGGACTAGCGCTTTTTCCGGGGAGCTGTTTTTT. This codes for CASSRWTSAFSGELFF. This chain connects TRBV14 to TRBJ2-2, with 9 positions matching TRBD2. From germline, CDR1 is SGHDN and CDR2 FVKESK. CDR3 size: 16 residues. V was pared by 4 bases and J by 6 bases, with 9 bases of the junction left unmatched.

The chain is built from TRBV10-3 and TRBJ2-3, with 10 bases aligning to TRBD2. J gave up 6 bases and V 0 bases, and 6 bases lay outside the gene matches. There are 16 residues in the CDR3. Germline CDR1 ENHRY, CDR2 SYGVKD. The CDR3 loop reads CAISESQRGGLDTQYF. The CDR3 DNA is TGTGCCATCAGTGAGTCCCAGCGGGGGGGCCTGGATACGCAGTATTTT.

The CDR3 sequence: CATSRAAGGNQPQHF. CDR3 DNA sequence: TGTGCCACCAGCAGAGCGGCAGGGGGGAATCAGCCCCAGCATTTT. V and J are TRBV15 and TRBJ1-5; 7 nucleotides align to TRBD1. With 1 base clipped from V and 4 bases from J, the junction kept 4 bases outside the gene matches. CDR3 length equals 15 residues. CDR1 is LNHNV, CDR2 YYDKDF, per germline (reference sequence).

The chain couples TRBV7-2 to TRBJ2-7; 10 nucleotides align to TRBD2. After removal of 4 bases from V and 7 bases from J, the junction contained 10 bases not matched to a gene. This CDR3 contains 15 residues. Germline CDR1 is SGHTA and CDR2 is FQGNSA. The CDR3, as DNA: TGTGCCAGCAGCTCTCGACTAGCGGGCCCCCAGGAGCAGTACTTC. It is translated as CASSSRLAGPQEQYF.

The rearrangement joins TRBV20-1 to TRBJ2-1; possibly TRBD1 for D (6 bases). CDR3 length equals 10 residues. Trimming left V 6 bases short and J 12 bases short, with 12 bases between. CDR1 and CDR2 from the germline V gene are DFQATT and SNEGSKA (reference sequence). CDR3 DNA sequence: TGCAGTGCGCCTCTAGGGGGGCAGTTCTTC. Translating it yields CSAPLGGQFF.

CDR3: CASSLTVDTEAFF. The CDR3 DNA reads as TGTGCCAGCAGCTTAACGGTGGACACTGAAGCTTTCTTT. V is TRBV11-3 and J is TRBJ1-1; no reliable D call. This CDR3 contains 13 residues. Germline V CDR1 and CDR2: SGHNT, YENEEA. The V end was cut by 2 bases, the J end by 3 bases, with 7 bases between.

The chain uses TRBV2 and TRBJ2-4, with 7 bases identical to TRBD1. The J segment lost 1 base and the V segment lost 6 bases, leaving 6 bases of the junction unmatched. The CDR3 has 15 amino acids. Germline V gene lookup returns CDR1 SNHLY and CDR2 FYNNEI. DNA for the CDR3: TGTGCCAGCAGCCTCAGGGGGTCGGCCAAAAACATTCAGTACTTC. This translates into CASSLRGSAKNIQYF. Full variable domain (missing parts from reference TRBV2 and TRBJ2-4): EPEVTQTPSHQVTQMGQEVILRCVPISNHLYFYWYRQILGQKVEFLVSFYNNEISEKSEIFDDQFSVERPDGSNFTLKIRSTKLEDSAMYFCASSLRGSAKNIQYFGAGTRLSVL.

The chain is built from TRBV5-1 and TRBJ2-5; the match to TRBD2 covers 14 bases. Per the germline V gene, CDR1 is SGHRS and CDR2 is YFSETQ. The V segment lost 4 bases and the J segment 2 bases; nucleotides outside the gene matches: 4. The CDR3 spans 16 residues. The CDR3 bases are TGCGCCAGCAGCATGGGACTAGCGGGGGCTCAAGAGACCCAGTACTTC. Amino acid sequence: CASSMGLAGAQETQYF.

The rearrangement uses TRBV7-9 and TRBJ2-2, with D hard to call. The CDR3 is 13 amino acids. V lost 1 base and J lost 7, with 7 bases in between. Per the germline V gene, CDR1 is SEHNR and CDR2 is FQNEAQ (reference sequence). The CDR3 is CASSLGSGGELFF. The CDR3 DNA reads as TGTGCCAGCAGCTTAGGCAGTGGCGGGGAGCTGTTTTTT.

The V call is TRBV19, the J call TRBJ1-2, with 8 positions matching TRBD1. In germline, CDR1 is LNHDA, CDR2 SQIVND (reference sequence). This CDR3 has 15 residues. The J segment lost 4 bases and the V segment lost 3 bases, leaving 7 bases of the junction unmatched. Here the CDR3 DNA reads TGTGCCAGTAGTATTGGACAGGGTGATCCCTATGGCTACACCTTC. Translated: CASSIGQGDPYGYTF.

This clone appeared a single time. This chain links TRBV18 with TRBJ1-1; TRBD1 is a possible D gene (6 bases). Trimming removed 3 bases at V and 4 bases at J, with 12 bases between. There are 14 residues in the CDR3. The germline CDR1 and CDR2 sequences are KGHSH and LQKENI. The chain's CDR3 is CASSPKDRSTEAFF. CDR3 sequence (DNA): TGTGCCAGCTCACCCAAAGACAGGTCCACTGAAGCTTTCTTT.

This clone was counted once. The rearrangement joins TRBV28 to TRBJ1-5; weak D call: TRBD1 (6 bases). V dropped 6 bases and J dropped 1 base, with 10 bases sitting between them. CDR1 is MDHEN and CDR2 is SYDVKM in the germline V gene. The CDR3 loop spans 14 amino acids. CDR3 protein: CASRPTGSNQPQHF. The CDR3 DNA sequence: TGTGCCAGCAGACCGACAGGAAGCAATCAGCCCCAGCATTTT.

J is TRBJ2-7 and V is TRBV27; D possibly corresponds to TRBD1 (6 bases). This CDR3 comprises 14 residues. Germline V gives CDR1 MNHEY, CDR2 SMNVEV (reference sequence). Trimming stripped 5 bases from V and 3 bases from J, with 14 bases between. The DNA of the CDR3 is TGTGCCAGCAGTCCCGGGGACACCCTCTACGAGCAGTACTTC. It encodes CASSPGDTLYEQYF.

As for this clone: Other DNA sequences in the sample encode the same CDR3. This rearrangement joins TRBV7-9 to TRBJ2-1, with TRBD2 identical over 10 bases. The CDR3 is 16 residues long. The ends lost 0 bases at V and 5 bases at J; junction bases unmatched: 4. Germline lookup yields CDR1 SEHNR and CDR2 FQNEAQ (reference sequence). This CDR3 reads CASSLALAGAHNEQFF. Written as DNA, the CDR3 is TGTGCCAGCAGCTTAGCGCTAGCGGGGGCGCACAATGAGCAGTTCTTC.

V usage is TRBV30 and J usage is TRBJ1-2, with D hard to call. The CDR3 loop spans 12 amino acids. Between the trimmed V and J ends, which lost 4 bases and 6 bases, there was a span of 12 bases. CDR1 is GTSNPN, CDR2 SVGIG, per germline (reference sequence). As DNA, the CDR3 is TGTGCCTGGACGAGGGTTTCCAATGGCTACACCTTC. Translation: CAWTRVSNGYTF.